Each of the 30 T cell receptor beta chains below was sequenced from the same sample in a study of Graves' ophthalmopathy and Graves' hyperthyroidism. The TCR beta CDR3 regions underwent amplification from RNA transcripts. A first-round RT-PCR used HTBI primers, followed by a second-round multiplex PCR. MiXCR, applied by TCRdb to the multiplex PCR reads, yields one record per CDR3 protein. The table lists hundreds of thousands of distinct CDR3 sequences, about two fifths of them singletons. The sample taken for sequencing was peripheral blood. Receptors originate from an adult man with Graves' ophthalmopathy.

This chain links TRBV29-1 with TRBJ2-7, with D tentatively TRBD2 (6 bases). Trimming stripped 8 bases from V and 9 bases from J, with 17 bases between. The CDR3 is made up of 11 amino acids. Germline CDR1 is SQVTM and CDR2 is ANQGSEA. CDR3 bases: TGCAGCTGGGGCCGGGGGTGGGCGCAGTACTTC. Protein sequence: CSWGRGWAQYF.

A few counts support this clonotype. This rearrangement joins TRBV3-1 to TRBJ2-7; 8 positions match TRBD1. The CDR3 runs to 15 residues. Germline values: CDR1 LGHDT, CDR2 YNNKEL (reference sequence). J was trimmed by 4 bases and V by 5 bases; bases with no gene match: 10. The CDR3 DNA reads as TGTGCCAGCAGCAAAAATGGACAGGGACCTTACGAGCAGTACTTC. It specifies CASSKNGQGPYEQYF.

The chain is built from TRBV7-6 and TRBJ2-5, with 7 bases that match TRBD2. V dropped 5 bases and J dropped 4; count of bases not matched to a gene: 16. The CDR3 spans 17 residues. Germline values: CDR1 SGHVS, CDR2 FNYEAQ. As DNA, the CDR3 is TGTGCCAGCAGCCCCCGAGGGGCGGGAGACGGGTCAGAGACCCAGTACTTC. As protein: CASSPRGAGDGSETQYF.

This clonotype was observed a handful of times. The chain is built from TRBV4-1 and TRBJ1-1, with D unresolved. Germline V CDR1 and CDR2: MGHRA, YSYEKL. The CDR3 is 14 amino acids. Trimming shortened V by 0 bases and J by 10 bases, and 15 bases separated the two germline ends. DNA of the CDR3: TGCGCCAGCAGCCAAGAAACGCGAGGTACGGGAGCTTTCTTT. Its translation is CASSQETRGTGAFF.

Many counts were recorded for this clonotype. The chain uses TRBV6-5 and TRBJ1-6; D not certain. V was pared by 6 bases and J by 10 bases, with 10 bases between. This CDR3 is built from 12 residues. The germline gives CDR1 MNHEY, CDR2 SVGAGI. The CDR3 loop is CASSDQDSPLHF. The CDR3 coding sequence is TGTGCCAGCAGCGATCAAGACTCACCCCTCCACTTT.

This clonotype has at least ten counts. As DNA, the CDR3 is TGTGCCAGCAGTCCAGGAGTCCAGGGTGCCGGGGAGCTGTTTTTT. It specifies CASSPGVQGAGELFF. The chain employs TRBV7-6 and TRBJ2-2, with D tentatively TRBD1 (5 bases). The CDR3 is 15 amino acids. The V end lost 6 bases, the J end lost 6 bases, and 17 bases lay between the germline ends. Per germline, CDR1 SGHVS and CDR2 FNYEAQ.

Comment on this clonotype: A read error may be the cause here, since a much bigger clone is one base away. The rearrangement links TRBV5-6 to TRBJ2-5; D is perhaps TRBD1 (6 bases). Germline values: CDR1 SGHDT, CDR2 YYEEEE. V was cut by 4 bases and J by 5 bases, with 15 bases left in between. CDR3 length: 14 residues. This CDR3 reads CASSAGTLGETQYF. DNA for the CDR3: TGTGCCAGCAGCGCCGGGACATTGGGGGAGACCCAGTACTTC.

This clonotype appeared many times. V and J are TRBV16 and TRBJ2-2; no clear D gene. CDR1 and CDR2 (germline): KGHSY, FQNENV. Trimming cost V 0 bases and J 4 bases, with 3 bases left between them. The CDR3 sequence is 13 residues long. Written as DNA, the CDR3 is TGTGCCAGCAGCCAATCGATCACCGGGGAGCTGTTTTTT. As protein: CASSQSITGELFF.

V usage is TRBV19 and J usage is TRBJ2-3; 11 bases map to TRBD2. The CDR3 spans 17 residues. V gave up 3 bases and J gave up 5 bases; unmatched junction bases: 10. Germline CDR1 and CDR2: LNHDA and SQIVND (reference sequence). CDR3: CASSMDPSGRWRDTQYF. CDR3 nucleotide sequence: TGTGCCAGTAGTATGGATCCTAGCGGGAGGTGGAGAGATACGCAGTATTTT.

This clonotype was seen repeatedly, ten times or more. Mismatch with germline at one junction end may stem from a read error. The CDR3 is CASSPGTGGLSF. In DNA, the CDR3 is TGTGCCAGCAGCCCCGGGACAGGGGGCTTGTCCTTC. The chain joins TRBV11-2 to TRBJ1-2, with 12 bases aligning to TRBD1. The CDR3 is 12 amino acids. Germline V lookup: CDR1 SGHAT, CDR2 FQNNGV.

The CDR3 nucleotides read TGTGCTAGCCCGCCAGGTTCCTACGAGCAGTACTTC. This translates into CASPPGSYEQYF. The chain carries TRBV15 and TRBJ2-7; D remains unclear. From germline, CDR1 is LNHNV and CDR2 YYDKDF (reference sequence). The CDR3 covers 12 residues.

This rearrangement joins TRBV4-3 to TRBJ1-5, with D perhaps matching TRBD1 (5 bases). This CDR3 has 15 residues. Germline assignment: CDR1 LGHNA and CDR2 YSLEER. Deletions cut 4 bases from V and 6 bases from J, with 16 bases between. For the CDR3, the DNA is TGCGCCAGCAGCCGGATGTTGGGGGGTACTCAGCCCCAGCATTTT. This translates into CASSRMLGGTQPQHF.

The V and J genes are TRBV10-3 and TRBJ1-1; no reliable D call. Germline CDR1 ENHRY, CDR2 SYGVKD. This CDR3 spans 15 amino acids. The CDR3 spells CGVIKRAPMNTEAFF. CDR3 nucleotide sequence: TGTGGTGTGATCAAGCGGGCACCAATGAACACTGAAGCTTTCTTT.

This clonotype was recorded a few times. CDR3 in amino acids: CASSQVFSGNQPQHF. CDR3 sequence (DNA): TGCGCCAGCAGCCAAGTTTTTAGTGGCAATCAGCCCCAGCATTTT. This chain connects TRBV4-1 to TRBJ1-5, with D unclear. Germline-derived CDR1 and CDR2 are MGHRA and YSYEKL. The CDR3 runs 15 residues. V was shortened by 1 base and J by 2 bases, with 9 bases between the two germline ends.

This clonotype was picked up one time. V usage is TRBV25-1 and J usage is TRBJ2-7, with D unclear. V gave up 8 bases and J gave up 0 bases, with 17 bases separating them. The V gene's germline CDR1 is MGHDK and CDR2 SYGVNS. This CDR3 region has 15 residues. The CDR3 sequence is CASSPGPASSYEQYF. DNA for the CDR3: TGTGCCAGCTCACCAGGTCCGGCGAGCTCCTACGAGCAGTACTTC.

This clonotype has more than one count but fewer than ten. This rearrangement joins TRBV7-3 to TRBJ2-5; tentative D call: TRBD1 (6 bases). The CDR3 is made up of 18 amino acids. Trimming cost V 5 bases and J 4 bases, with 26 bases left between them. Per germline, CDR1 SGHTA and CDR2 FQGTGA. The DNA for the CDR3 is TGTGCCAGCAGCAGACCTCCCCGGGGACACAACTCACTAGAGACCCAGTACTTC. Residues: CASSRPPRGHNSLETQYF.

V gene TRBV5-8 combines with J gene TRBJ1-2; 11 bases fit TRBD1. This CDR3 region has 16 residues. The junction had 10 bases not matched to a gene; V was cut back by 1 base and J by 8 bases. Germline assignment: CDR1 SGHTS and CDR2 YDEGEE. The DNA of the CDR3 is TGTGCCAGCAGCTTGCTAGCTGGACAGGGGGCGGAAGGCTACACCTTC. It is translated as CASSLLAGQGAEGYTF.

This sequence joins TRBV7-8 and TRBJ1-2, with TRBD1 matching 12 bases. V trimming: 3 bases; J trimming: 4 bases; junction bases outside the gene matches: 15. The germline V gene has CDR1 SGHVS and CDR2 FQNEAQ. The CDR3 is 19 residues long. The CDR3, as DNA: TGTGCCAGCAGCTTCGTTGTCGGGACAGGGGGCCTCCGCGCCTATGGCTACACCTTC. As protein: CASSFVVGTGGLRAYGYTF.

This chain joins TRBV4-2 and TRBJ2-7; D gene unclear. The CDR3 is 15 residues long. CDR1 LGHNA and CDR2 YNFKEQ come from the germline V gene. The germline V and J ends were trimmed by 4 bases and 0 bases, with 13 bases remaining between them. This CDR3 reads CASSPFSGSSYEQYF. Here the CDR3 DNA reads TGTGCCAGCAGCCCTTTTTCCGGATCCTCCTACGAGCAGTACTTC.

As to this clonotype: A much bigger clone sits one base away, suggesting this may be a read error. The rearrangement joins TRBV7-9 to TRBJ2-7; perhaps TRBD1 as D (5 bases). CDR1 and CDR2 from the germline V gene are SEHNR and FQNEAQ (reference sequence). The CDR3 covers 14 residues. CDR3 protein: CASGLGQGFYEQYF. DNA of the CDR3: TGTGCCAGCGGCTTAGGCCAGGGCTTTTACGAGCAGTACTTC.

This clonotype was recorded many times. This rearrangement joins TRBV10-2 to TRBJ2-7; 8 bases agree with TRBD1. V was pared by 6 bases and J by 5 bases, with 9 bases of the junction left unmatched. The CDR3 has 14 amino acids. Germline V CDR1 and CDR2: WSHSY, SAAADI. The CDR3 DNA is TGCGCCAGCAGGCGGGGTCAGGGGGCGGACGAGCAGTACTTC. It yields the protein CASRRGQGADEQYF.

The rearrangement joins TRBV7-2 to TRBJ2-3, with TRBD1 matching 7 bases. CDR3 length: 15 residues. CDR1 SGHTA and CDR2 FQGNSA come from the germline V gene. V lost 5 bases, J lost 0 bases, and 5 bases stayed unmatched. The CDR3 sequence is CASSRTGVSTDTQYF. The CDR3 region has the DNA TGTGCCAGCAGCCGTACAGGGGTTAGCACAGATACGCAGTATTTT.

V is TRBV6-5 and J is TRBJ2-7; D perhaps matches TRBD1 (6 bases). This CDR3 comprises 16 residues. Per the germline V gene, CDR1 is MNHEY and CDR2 is SVGAGI. V lost 6 bases and J 2 bases, leaving 20 bases between the germline ends. As DNA, the CDR3 is TGTGCCAGCAGCTTTGCCCGGACAGCTGGTACCTACGAGCAGTACTTC. This translates into CASSFARTAGTYEQYF.

This clonotype was picked up many times. This sequence joins TRBV20-1 and TRBJ2-5; D might be TRBD2 (6 bases). The CDR3 runs 12 residues. Germline values: CDR1 DFQATT, CDR2 SNEGSKA (reference sequence). The V end was cut by 2 bases, the J end by 5 bases, with 9 bases between. In DNA, the CDR3 is TGCAGTGCTAGATCTAGCGCGGAGACCCAGTACTTC. Its protein product is CSARSSAETQYF.

The chain employs TRBV25-1 and TRBJ2-5, with D uncertain. CDR3 length: 14 amino acids. V was trimmed by 6 bases and J by 5 bases, leaving 16 bases between them. In germline, CDR1 is MGHDK, CDR2 SYGVNS. CDR3 coding DNA: TGTGCCAGCAGCCCCGACAACACCGGGGAGACCCAGTACTTC. The encoded protein is CASSPDNTGETQYF. Together with reference TRBV25-1 and TRBJ2-5, the CDR3 gives the full variable domain: EADIYQTPRYLVIGTGKKITLECSQTMGHDKMYWYQQDPGMELHLIHYSYGVNSTEKGDLSSESTVSRIRTEHFPLTLESARPSHTSQYLCASSPDNTGETQYFGPGTRLLVL.

The chain links TRBV4-3 to TRBJ1-1; D call uncertain. V was clipped by 5 bases and J by 1 base, with 11 bases between them. Per germline, CDR1 LGHNA and CDR2 YSLEER. This CDR3 is built from 14 residues. The CDR3: CASSFPGRNTEAFF. The CDR3, as DNA: TGCGCCAGCAGCTTCCCGGGGAGGAACACTGAAGCTTTCTTT.

In its sample, this clonotype was seen many times. The rearrangement links TRBV15 to TRBJ2-2, with D unclear. Looked up from germline, CDR1 is LNHNV and CDR2 is YYDKDF (reference sequence). V shed 5 bases and J shed 0 bases, with 13 bases lying between them. CDR3 length equals 16 residues. The CDR3 here is CATSYEDLANTGELFF. The CDR3 region has the DNA TGTGCCACCAGCTATGAGGATTTAGCGAACACCGGGGAGCTGTTTTTT.

This clonotype appeared many times. The J gene is TRBJ2-5, the V gene TRBV5-1, with 7 bases that match TRBD2. J lost 0 bases, V lost 1 base, and 3 bases had no gene match. Germline-derived CDR1 and CDR2 are SGHRS and YFSETQ. The CDR3 loop spans 15 amino acids. The CDR3 region is CASSLRSGDQETQYF. DNA for the CDR3: TGCGCCAGCAGCTTGAGGAGCGGGGACCAAGAGACCCAGTACTTC.

CDR3 amino acids: CASSLDSRGDEKLFF. In DNA form, the CDR3 reads TGTGCCAGCAGCTTGGATTCCAGGGGGGATGAAAAACTGTTTTTT. V usage is TRBV7-9 and J usage is TRBJ1-4, with TRBD1 identical over 7 bases. V gave up 3 bases and J gave up 6 bases; unmatched junction bases: 7. Per germline, CDR1 SEHNR and CDR2 FQNEAQ (reference sequence). The CDR3 is 15 amino acids.

This clonotype was found many times. The chain couples TRBV25-1 to TRBJ1-4, with D perhaps TRBD1 (6 bases). CDR1 and CDR2 (germline): MGHDK, SYGVNS. Between the trimmed V and J ends, which lost 3 bases and 0 bases, there was a span of 11 bases. The length of the CDR3 is 16 residues. The CDR3 reads CASSEDRSPTNEKLFF. In DNA, the CDR3 is TGTGCCAGCAGTGAGGACAGATCCCCAACTAATGAAAAACTGTTTTTT.